The rows below give T cell receptor beta chains drawn from one sample of a study of vaccination effects on CD4 cells after COVID-19. The assay was immunoSEQ multiplex PCR, and TCRdb's table has in-frame clones only and misses some. This sample has around 79,000 clones, with about 78% found just once. Antigens of these TCRs are unknown. The sequencing here drew on CD4+ T cells from PBMCs cultured with SARS-CoV-2 spike peptides, taken before COVID-19 vaccination. All receptors derive from a human donor who received a COVID-19 vaccine. The CDR3 runs from the conserved cysteine through the conserved F or W. The D gene is left open where the match is weak. Clone size is shown for a subset of rows, as once, few, many or a class of expanded clone.

D: .
V: TRBV10-2
J: TRBJ1-1
size: few
length: 15
CDR3: CASSAPVRRGSEAFF
DNA: TGCGCCAGCAGTGCCCCGGTTCGAAGGGGGTCTGAAGCTTTCTTT

D: .
V: TRBV7-6
J: TRBJ2-3
size: .
length: 15
CDR3: CASSPRTASTDTQYF
DNA: TGTGCCAGCAGCCCAAGGACAGCGAGCACAGATACGCAGTATTTT

D: .
V: TRBV20-1
J: TRBJ1-4
size: once
length: 10
CDR3: CSAQTEKLFF
DNA: TGCAGTGCCCAGACGGAAAAACTGTTTTTT

D: .
V: TRBV5-3
J: TRBJ2-3
size: .
length: 17
CDR3: CARSPHLGGKRTDTQYF
DNA: TGTGCCAGAAGCCCGCACCTTGGTGGGAAGAGGACAGATACGCAGTATTTT

D: .
V: TRBV19
J: TRBJ1-1
size: .
length: 13
CDR3: CASSLDSHTEAFF
DNA: TGTGCCAGTAGTCTTGACAGTCACACTGAAGCTTTCTTT

D: .
V: TRBV27
J: TRBJ1-1
size: .
length: 13
CDR3: CASSSGEGTEAFF
DNA: TGTGCCAGCAGCTCGGGTGAGGGAACTGAAGCTTTCTTT

D: .
V: TRBV6-5
J: TRBJ1-4
size: .
length: 14
CDR3: CASSPRRGGEKLFF
DNA: TGTGCCAGCAGTCCTCGACGGGGGGGGGAAAAACTGTTTTTT

D: .
V: TRBV19
J: TRBJ1-5
size: few
length: 15
CDR3: CASSPGRRGNQPQHF
DNA: TGTGCCAGTAGCCCTGGAAGGAGGGGCAATCAGCCCCAGCATTTT

D: .
V: TRBV2
J: TRBJ1-6
size: few
length: 14
CDR3: CASSVEGYNSPLHF
DNA: TGTGCCAGCAGTGTGGAGGGTTATAATTCACCCCTCCACTTT

D: .
V: TRBV5-4
J: TRBJ1-4
size: .
length: 16
CDR3: CASGKSGGPSNEKLFF
DNA: TGTGCCAGCGGCAAGAGCGGGGGGCCCTCTAATGAAAAACTGTTTTTT

D: TRBD1
V: TRBV19
J: TRBJ2-5
size: .
length: 15
CDR3: CASSTSPGQQETQYF
DNA: TGTGCCAGTAGTACTTCTCCGGGACAGCAAGAGACCCAGTACTTC

D: .
V: TRBV2
J: TRBJ2-1
size: once
length: 11
CDR3: CASSDYNEQFF
DNA: TGTGCCAGCAGTGACTACAATGAGCAGTTCTTC

D: .
V: TRBV4-2
J: TRBJ2-5
size: .
length: 15
CDR3: CASSQYRSERETQYF
DNA: TGTGCCAGCAGCCAATATAGGTCTGAACGGGAGACCCAGTACTTC

D: .
V: TRBV24-1
J: TRBJ2-5
size: .
length: 16
CDR3: CATSDPIGTSKETQYF
DNA: TGTGCCACCAGTGATCCGATCGGGACATCTAAAGAGACCCAGTACTTC

D: .
V: TRBV30
J: TRBJ1-1
size: .
length: 12
CDR3: CAWILMNTEAFF
DNA: TGTGCCTGGATATTAATGAACACTGAAGCTTTCTTT

D: TRBD1
V: TRBV5-1
J: TRBJ1-1
size: .
length: 14
CDR3: CASSLSSGQYEAFF
DNA: TGCGCCAGCAGCTTGTCCTCGGGACAGTATGAAGCTTTCTTT

D: .
V: TRBV7-2
J: TRBJ1-2
size: .
length: 14
CDR3: CASSLSSLNYGYTF
DNA: TGTGCCAGCAGCTTATCGTCCCTTAACTATGGCTACACCTTC

D: TRBD2
V: TRBV2
J: TRBJ2-3
size: .
length: 14
CDR3: CASTEAGGSDTQYF
DNA: TGTGCCAGCACGGAAGCGGGGGGCTCAGATACGCAGTATTTT

D: TRBD1
V: TRBV3-1/TRBV3-2
J: TRBJ2-1
size: .
length: 14
CDR3: CASSPPTGFNEQFF
DNA: TGTGCCAGCAGCCCACCGACAGGGTTCAATGAGCAGTTCTTC

D: TRBD1
V: TRBV5-4
J: TRBJ2-5
size: .
length: 13
CDR3: CASKGGGQETQYF
DNA: TGTGCCAGCAAAGGGGGCGGACAAGAGACCCAGTACTTC

D: TRBD1
V: TRBV5-1
J: TRBJ2-1
size: few
length: 14
CDR3: CASSFGQGFDEQFF
DNA: TGCGCCAGCAGCTTTGGACAGGGTTTCGATGAGCAGTTCTTC

D: .
V: TRBV12-5
J: TRBJ2-3
size: .
length: 14
CDR3: CASGRDGLSDTQYF
DNA: TGTGCTAGTGGCCGAGACGGATTGTCAGATACGCAGTATTTT

D: .
V: TRBV19
J: TRBJ2-3
size: .
length: 16
CDR3: CASSIPSGSSTDTQYF
DNA: TGTGCCAGTAGTATCCCTTCAGGGTCTAGCACAGATACGCAGTATTTT

D: .
V: TRBV20-1
J: TRBJ1-6
size: few
length: 13
CDR3: CSASSADGKALHF
DNA: TGCAGTGCTAGTTCGGCCGACGGGAAGGCCCTCCACTTT

D: .
V: TRBV10-2
J: TRBJ2-3
size: .
length: 13
CDR3: CASGSQGGDTQYF
DNA: TGCGCCAGCGGTAGTCAGGGCGGAGATACGCAGTATTTT

D: .
V: TRBV3-1/TRBV3-2
J: TRBJ1-1
size: few
length: 14
CDR3: CASSQTWFSTEAFF
DNA: TGTGCCAGCAGCCAAACGTGGTTTAGCACTGAAGCTTTCTTT

D: TRBD1
V: TRBV2
J: TRBJ1-2
size: few
length: 14
CDR3: CASSEFKQGGGYTF
DNA: TGTGCCAGCAGTGAATTTAAACAGGGGGGCGGCTACACCTTC

D: .
V: TRBV15
J: TRBJ1-5
size: .
length: 13
CDR3: CATSLQGNQPQHF
DNA: TGTGCCACCAGCTTGCAGGGCAATCAGCCCCAGCATTTT

D: TRBD2
V: TRBV24-1
J: TRBJ2-1
size: once
length: 16
CDR3: CATSDSKRGQYNEQFF
DNA: TGTGCCACCAGTGATTCGAAGCGGGGTCAATACAATGAGCAGTTCTTC

D: .
V: TRBV4-1
J: TRBJ2-2
size: .
length: 17
CDR3: CASSLRTRAMNTGELFF
DNA: TGCGCCAGCAGCCTTCGGACCCGAGCAATGAACACCGGGGAGCTGTTTTTT

D: .
V: TRBV12-3/TRBV12-4
J: TRBJ1-5
size: .
length: 13
CDR3: CASSFPGGQPQHF
DNA: TGTGCCAGCAGTTTCCCCGGCGGTCAGCCCCAGCATTTT

D: .
V: TRBV25-1
J: TRBJ1-2
size: .
length: 13
CDR3: CASSELGVYGYTF
DNA: TGTGCCAGCAGTGAACTTGGAGTCTATGGCTACACCTTC

D: .
V: TRBV11-2
J: TRBJ1-6
size: few
length: 15
CDR3: CASSLGQGPGGPLHF
DNA: TGTGCCAGCAGCTTAGGACAAGGCCCTGGGGGACCCCTCCACTTT

D: .
V: TRBV4-2
J: TRBJ2-1
size: .
length: 17
CDR3: CASSQDKSRSSYNEQFF
DNA: TGTGCCAGCAGCCAAGATAAGTCCCGGAGCTCCTACAATGAGCAGTTCTTC

D: TRBD2
V: TRBV24-1
J: TRBJ2-2
size: .
length: 15
CDR3: CATGTSGGNTGELFF
DNA: TGTGCCACTGGGACTAGCGGGGGGAACACCGGGGAGCTGTTTTTT

D: TRBD2
V: TRBV4-1
J: TRBJ2-3
size: .
length: 15
CDR3: CASSQDGGGAYTQYF
DNA: TGCGCCAGCAGCCAAGATGGCGGGGGGGCATATACGCAGTATTTT

D: .
V: TRBV2
J: TRBJ2-3
size: .
length: 11
CDR3: CASSQSYTQYF
DNA: TGTGCCAGCAGCCAGAGTTATACGCAGTATTTT

D: TRBD2
V: TRBV10-3
J: TRBJ2-1
size: .
length: 14
CDR3: CASGEGTRGDEQFF
DNA: TGTGCCTCTGGTGAAGGGACTAGGGGAGATGAGCAGTTCTTC

D: TRBD1
V: TRBV7-9
J: TRBJ1-2
size: .
length: 15
CDR3: CASSLTGTSNYGYTF
DNA: TGTGCCAGCAGCCTGACAGGGACCTCTAACTATGGCTACACCTTC

D: TRBD1
V: TRBV2
J: TRBJ1-4
size: .
length: 13
CDR3: CASRQGTNEKLFF
DNA: TGTGCCAGCAGACAGGGGACTAATGAAAAACTGTTTTTT

D: .
V: TRBV2
J: TRBJ1-1
size: few
length: 15
CDR3: CASSTGFLDWTEAFF
DNA: TGTGCCAGCAGTACAGGGTTTCTGGACTGGACTGAAGCTTTCTTT

D: .
V: TRBV19
J: TRBJ1-2
size: .
length: 13
CDR3: CASKEAGIYGYTF
DNA: TGTGCCAGTAAAGAAGCCGGAATCTATGGCTACACCTTC

D: .
V: TRBV5-6
J: TRBJ2-2
size: .
length: 14
CDR3: CASSSRAGTGELFF
DNA: TGTGCCAGCAGCTCCAGGGCGGGCACCGGGGAGCTGTTTTTT

D: TRBD2
V: TRBV28
J: TRBJ2-5
size: .
length: 16
CDR3: CASSFRLAGGQETQYF
DNA: TGTGCCAGCAGTTTTCGTCTAGCGGGGGGCCAAGAGACCCAGTACTTC

D: TRBD1
V: TRBV6-2/TRBV6-3
J: TRBJ2-2
size: .
length: 16
CDR3: CASSYGTGLGTGELFF
DNA: TGTGCCAGCAGTTACGGGACAGGGCTGGGCACCGGGGAGCTGTTTTTT